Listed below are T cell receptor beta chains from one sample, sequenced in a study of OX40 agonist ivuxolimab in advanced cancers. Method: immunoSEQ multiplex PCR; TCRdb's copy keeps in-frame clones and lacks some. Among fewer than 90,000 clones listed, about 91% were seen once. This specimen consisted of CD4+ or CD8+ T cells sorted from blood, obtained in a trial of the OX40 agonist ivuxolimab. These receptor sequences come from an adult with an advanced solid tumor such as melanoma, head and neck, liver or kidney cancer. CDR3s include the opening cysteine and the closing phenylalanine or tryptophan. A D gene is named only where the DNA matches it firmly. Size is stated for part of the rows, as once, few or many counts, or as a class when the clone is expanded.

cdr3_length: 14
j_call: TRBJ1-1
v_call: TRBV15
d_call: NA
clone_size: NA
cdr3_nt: TGTGCCACCAGCAGAGACAGGGGAAACACTGAAGCTTTCTTT
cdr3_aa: CATSRDRGNTEAFF

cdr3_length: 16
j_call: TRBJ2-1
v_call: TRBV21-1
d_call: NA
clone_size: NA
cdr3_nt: TGTGCCAGCAGCAAAGGGAACAGAGGCTCCTACAATGAGCAGTTCTTC
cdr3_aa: CASSKGNRGSYNEQFF

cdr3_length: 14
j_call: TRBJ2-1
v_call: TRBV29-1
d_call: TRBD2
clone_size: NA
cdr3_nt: TGCAGCGTTGCGGCTAGCGGGATCTTCAATGAGCAGTTCTTC
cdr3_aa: CSVAASGIFNEQFF

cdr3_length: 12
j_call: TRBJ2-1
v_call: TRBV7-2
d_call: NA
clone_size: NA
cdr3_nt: TGTGCCAGCAGCTTAGTCGCTCGGGAGCAGTTCTTC
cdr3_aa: CASSLVAREQFF

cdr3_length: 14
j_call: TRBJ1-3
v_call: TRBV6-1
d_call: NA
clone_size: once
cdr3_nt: TGTGCCAGCATGACAGGAGGTTCTGGAAACACCATATATTTT
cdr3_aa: CASMTGGSGNTIYF

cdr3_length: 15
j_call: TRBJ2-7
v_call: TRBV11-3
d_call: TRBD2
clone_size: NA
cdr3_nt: TGTGCCAGCAGCCACAGTGGGGGGGTCTCGAGCGAGCAGTACTTC
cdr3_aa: CASSHSGGVSSEQYF

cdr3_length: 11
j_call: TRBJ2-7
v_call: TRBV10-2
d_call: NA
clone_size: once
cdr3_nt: TGCGCCAGCAATTACAACCACGAGCAGTACTTC
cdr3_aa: CASNYNHEQYF

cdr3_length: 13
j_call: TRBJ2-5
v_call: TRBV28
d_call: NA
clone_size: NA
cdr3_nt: TGTGCCAGCAGGGGGAATCAGGGGGAGACCCAGTACTTC
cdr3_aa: CASRGNQGETQYF

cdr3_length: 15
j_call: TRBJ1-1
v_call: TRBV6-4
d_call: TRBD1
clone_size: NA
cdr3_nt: TGTGCCAGCAGCTCTTCCGGGACAGGGAGGTCTGAAGCTTTCTTT
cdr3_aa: CASSSSGTGRSEAFF

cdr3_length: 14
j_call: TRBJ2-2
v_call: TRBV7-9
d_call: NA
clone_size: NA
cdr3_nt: TGTGCCAGCCGAGGCGGGTCGAACACCGGGGAGCTGTTTTTT
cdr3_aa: CASRGGSNTGELFF

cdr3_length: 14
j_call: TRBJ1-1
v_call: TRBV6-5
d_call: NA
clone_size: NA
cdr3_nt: TGTGCCAGCAGTTCAAAACAGGTTTACGGTGAAGCTTTCTTT
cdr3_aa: CASSSKQVYGEAFF

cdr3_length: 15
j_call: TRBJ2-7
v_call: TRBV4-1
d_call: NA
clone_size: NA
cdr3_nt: TGCGCCAGCAGCCAAGAGAGCCAGGGCGGGTACGAGCAGTACTTC
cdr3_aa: CASSQESQGGYEQYF

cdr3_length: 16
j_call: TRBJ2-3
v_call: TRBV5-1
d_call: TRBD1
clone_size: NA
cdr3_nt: TGCGCCAGCAGCTTGGCCCCGGGGACAGCCACAGATACGCAGTATTTT
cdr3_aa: CASSLAPGTATDTQYF

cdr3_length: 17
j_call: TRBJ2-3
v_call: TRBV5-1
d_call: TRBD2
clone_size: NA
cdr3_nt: TGCGCCAGCAGCTTTCGCCAGGCGGGAGGGCCCGCAGATACGCAGTATTTT
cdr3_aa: CASSFRQAGGPADTQYF

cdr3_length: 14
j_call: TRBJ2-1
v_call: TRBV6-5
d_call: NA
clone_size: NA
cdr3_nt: TGTGCCAGCAGTTACGTGGCCCGGGGCAATGAGCAGTTCTTC
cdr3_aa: CASSYVARGNEQFF

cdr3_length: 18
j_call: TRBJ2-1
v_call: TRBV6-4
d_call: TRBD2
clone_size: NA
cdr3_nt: TGTGCCAGCAGTGACTATCCTCTTACTAGCGGGAGGGGGAATGAGCAGTTCTTC
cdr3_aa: CASSDYPLTSGRGNEQFF

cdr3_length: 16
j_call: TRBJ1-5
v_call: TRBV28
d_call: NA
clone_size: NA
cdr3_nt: TGTGCCAGCAGTTTCCTCGGCCACAGAAATAATCAGCCCCAGCATTTT
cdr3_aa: CASSFLGHRNNQPQHF

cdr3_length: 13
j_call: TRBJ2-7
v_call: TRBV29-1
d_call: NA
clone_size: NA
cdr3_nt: TGCAGCGTTGGGGGGCCGATCCGGAACGAGCAGTACTTC
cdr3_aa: CSVGGPIRNEQYF

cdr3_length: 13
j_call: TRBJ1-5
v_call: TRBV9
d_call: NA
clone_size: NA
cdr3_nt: TGTGCCAGCAGCAGGGATAGCAATCAGCCCCAGCATTTT
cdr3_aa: CASSRDSNQPQHF

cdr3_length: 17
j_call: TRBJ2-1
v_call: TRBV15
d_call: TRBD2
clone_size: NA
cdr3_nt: TGTGCCACCAGCAGAGATCTAGCGGGCAGCTCCTACAATGAGCAGTTCTTC
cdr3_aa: CATSRDLAGSSYNEQFF

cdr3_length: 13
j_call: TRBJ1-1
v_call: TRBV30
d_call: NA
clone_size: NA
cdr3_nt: TGTGCCTGGAGGACAGGCCCGAACACTGAAGCTTTCTTT
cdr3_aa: CAWRTGPNTEAFF

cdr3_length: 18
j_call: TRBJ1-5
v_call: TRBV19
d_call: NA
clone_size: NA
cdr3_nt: TGTGCCAGTACCCAGAGGGGTGGGCAGCGCGCGAACCATCAGCCCCAGCATTTT
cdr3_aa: CASTQRGGQRANHQPQHF

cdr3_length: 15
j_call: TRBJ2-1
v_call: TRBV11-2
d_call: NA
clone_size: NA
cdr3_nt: TGTGCCAGCAGCTTAGCACTTGGGGCCTCCAATGAGCAGTTCTTC
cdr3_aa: CASSLALGASNEQFF

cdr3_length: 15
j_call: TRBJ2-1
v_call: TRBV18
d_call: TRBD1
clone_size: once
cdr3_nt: TGTGCCAGCTCAAAGAGGACAGGGGGATACAATGAGCAGTTCTTC
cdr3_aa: CASSKRTGGYNEQFF

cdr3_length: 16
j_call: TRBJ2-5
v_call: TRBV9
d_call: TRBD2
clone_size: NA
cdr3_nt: TGTGCCAGCAGCGTAACGGGACTAGCGGGAGGAGGGACCCAGTACTTC
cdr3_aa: CASSVTGLAGGGTQYF

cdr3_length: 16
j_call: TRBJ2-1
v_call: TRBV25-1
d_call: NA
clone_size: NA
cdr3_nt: TGTGCCAGCAGTGAATTTTTTAGGGGGAAGTACAATGAGCAGTTCTTC
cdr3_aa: CASSEFFRGKYNEQFF

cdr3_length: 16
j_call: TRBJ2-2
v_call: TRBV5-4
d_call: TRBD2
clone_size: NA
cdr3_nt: TGTGCCAGCAGCTGGGCCGGGACTAGATTCACCGGGGAGCTGTTTTTT
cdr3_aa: CASSWAGTRFTGELFF

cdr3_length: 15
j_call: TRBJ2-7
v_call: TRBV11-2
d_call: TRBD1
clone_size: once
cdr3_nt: TGTGCCAGCAGCCTCCGCGGGACAGGCCTTTTCGAGCAGTACTTC
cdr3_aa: CASSLRGTGLFEQYF

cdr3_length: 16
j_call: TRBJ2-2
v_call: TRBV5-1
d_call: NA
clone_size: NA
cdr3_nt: TGCGCCAGCAGCTCGGGGAGGCTCCCGAACACCGGGGAGCTGTTTTTT
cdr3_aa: CASSSGRLPNTGELFF

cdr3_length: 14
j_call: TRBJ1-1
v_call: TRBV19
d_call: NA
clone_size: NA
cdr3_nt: TGTGCCAGTAGTATAACAGGGCCGAACACTGAAGCTTTCTTT
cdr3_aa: CASSITGPNTEAFF

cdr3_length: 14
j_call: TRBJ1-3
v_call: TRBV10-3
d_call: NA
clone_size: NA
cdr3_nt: TGTGCCATCACCCCAAGCGTCTCTGGAAACACCATATATTTT
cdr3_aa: CAITPSVSGNTIYF

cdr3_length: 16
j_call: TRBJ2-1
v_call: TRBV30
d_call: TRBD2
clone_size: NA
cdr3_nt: TGTGCCTGGAGGAGGACTAGCGGGAGCTCCTACAATGAGCAGTTCTTC
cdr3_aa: CAWRRTSGSSYNEQFF

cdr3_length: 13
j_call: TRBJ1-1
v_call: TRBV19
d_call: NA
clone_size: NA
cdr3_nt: TGTGCCAGTAGTATTAAGGGTAGCACTGAAGCTTTCTTT
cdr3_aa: CASSIKGSTEAFF

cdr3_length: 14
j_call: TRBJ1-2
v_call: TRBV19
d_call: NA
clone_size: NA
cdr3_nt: TGTGCCAGTAGTCCCCCGACAGGATTGTATGGCTACACCTTC
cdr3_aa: CASSPPTGLYGYTF

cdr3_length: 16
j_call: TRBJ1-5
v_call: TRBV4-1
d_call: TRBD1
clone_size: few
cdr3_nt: TGCGCCAGCAGCCAAGAGACTGACAGGGGCAATCAGCCCCAGCATTTT
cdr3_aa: CASSQETDRGNQPQHF

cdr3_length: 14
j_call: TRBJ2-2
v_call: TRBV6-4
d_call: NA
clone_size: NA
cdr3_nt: TGTGCCAGCAGATCACAATTGAGCACCGGGGAGCTGTTTTTT
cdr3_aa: CASRSQLSTGELFF

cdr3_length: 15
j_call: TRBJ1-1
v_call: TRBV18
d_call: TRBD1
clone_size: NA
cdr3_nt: TGTGCCAGCTCACCAGCCGGGACAGTGAACACTGAAGCTTTCTTT
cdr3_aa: CASSPAGTVNTEAFF

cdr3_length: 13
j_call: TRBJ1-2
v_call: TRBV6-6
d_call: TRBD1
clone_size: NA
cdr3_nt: TGTGCCAGCCGTTCAGGGGGCGCGAATGGCTACACCTTC
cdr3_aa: CASRSGGANGYTF

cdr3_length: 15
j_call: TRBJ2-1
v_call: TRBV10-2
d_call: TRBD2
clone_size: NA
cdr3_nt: TGCGCCAGCACCCCTAGCGGGAGCTCCTACAATGAGCAGTTCTTC
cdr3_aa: CASTPSGSSYNEQFF

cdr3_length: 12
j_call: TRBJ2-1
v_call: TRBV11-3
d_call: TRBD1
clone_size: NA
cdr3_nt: TGTGCCAGCAGCTTAGGGGACAGGGGGCTGTTCTTC
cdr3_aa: CASSLGDRGLFF

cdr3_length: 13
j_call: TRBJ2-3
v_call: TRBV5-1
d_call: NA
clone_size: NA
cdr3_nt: TGCGCCAGCAGCTTGGCGGGGTCAGATACGCAGTATTTT
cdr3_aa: CASSLAGSDTQYF

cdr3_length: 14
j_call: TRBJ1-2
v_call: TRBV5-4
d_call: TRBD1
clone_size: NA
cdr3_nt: TGTGCCAGCAGCTTCCGACAGGGGAACTATGGCTACACCTTC
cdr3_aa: CASSFRQGNYGYTF

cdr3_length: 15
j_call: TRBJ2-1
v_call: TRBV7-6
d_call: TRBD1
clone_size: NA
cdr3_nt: TGTGCCAGCAGCTTAAGGGACAGCTCTAACAATGAGCAGTTCTTC
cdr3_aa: CASSLRDSSNNEQFF

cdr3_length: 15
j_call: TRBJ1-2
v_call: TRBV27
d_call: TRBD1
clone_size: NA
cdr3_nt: TGTGCCAGCAGTCCAACGTTTGGACAGGGCTATGGCTACACCTTC
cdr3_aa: CASSPTFGQGYGYTF

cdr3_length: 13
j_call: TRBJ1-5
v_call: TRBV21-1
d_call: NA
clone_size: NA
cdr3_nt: TGTGCCAGCAGCTACAGTAGCAATCAGCCCCAGCATTTT
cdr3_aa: CASSYSSNQPQHF

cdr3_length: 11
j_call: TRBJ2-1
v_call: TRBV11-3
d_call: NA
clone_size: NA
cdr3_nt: TGTGCCAGCAGCTTTAGGAAGGGATGGTTCTTC
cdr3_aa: CASSFRKGWFF

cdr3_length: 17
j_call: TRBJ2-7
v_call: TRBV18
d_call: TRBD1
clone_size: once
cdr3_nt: TGTGCCAGCTCACTTAACTCCGGGACAGGGGGATCTGGAGAGCAGTACTTC
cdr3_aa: CASSLNSGTGGSGEQYF

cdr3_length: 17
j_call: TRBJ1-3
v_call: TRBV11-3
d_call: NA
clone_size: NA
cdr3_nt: TGTGCCAGCAGCTTAGCGACACGTAGGGGCTCTGGAAACACCATATATTTT
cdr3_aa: CASSLATRRGSGNTIYF

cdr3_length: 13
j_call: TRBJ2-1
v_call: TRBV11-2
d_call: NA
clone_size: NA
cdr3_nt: TGTGCCAGCAGCTTAGGGACTACCAATGAGCAGTTCTTC
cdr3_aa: CASSLGTTNEQFF

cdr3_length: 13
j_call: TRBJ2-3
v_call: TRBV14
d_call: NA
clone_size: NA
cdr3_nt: TGTGCCAGCAGCCACCCGGGGACAGATACGCAGTATTTT
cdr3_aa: CASSHPGTDTQYF

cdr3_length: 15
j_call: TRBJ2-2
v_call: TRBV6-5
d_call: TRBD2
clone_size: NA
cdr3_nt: TGTGCCAGCAGTTACATAGCGGGAGGAACCGGGGAGCTGTTTTTT
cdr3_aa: CASSYIAGGTGELFF

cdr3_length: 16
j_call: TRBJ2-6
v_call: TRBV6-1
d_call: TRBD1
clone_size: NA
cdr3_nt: TGTGCCAGCAGGGAACAGGGGGCGCAAGGGGCCAACGTCCTGACTTTC
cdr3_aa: CASREQGAQGANVLTF

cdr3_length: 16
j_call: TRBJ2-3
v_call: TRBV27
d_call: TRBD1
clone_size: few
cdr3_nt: TGTGCCAGCAGTCCCCGGGACAGGGCGAGCACAGATACGCAGTATTTT
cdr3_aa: CASSPRDRASTDTQYF

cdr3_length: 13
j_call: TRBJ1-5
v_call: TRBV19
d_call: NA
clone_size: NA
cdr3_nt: TGTGCCTCGAAGTCGACAGATACTCAGCCCCAGCATTTT
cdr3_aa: CASKSTDTQPQHF

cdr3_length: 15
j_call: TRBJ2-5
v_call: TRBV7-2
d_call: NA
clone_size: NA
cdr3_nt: TGTGCCAGCAGCAGAGCCCCTAGCTCTGGGGAGACCCAGTACTTC
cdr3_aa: CASSRAPSSGETQYF